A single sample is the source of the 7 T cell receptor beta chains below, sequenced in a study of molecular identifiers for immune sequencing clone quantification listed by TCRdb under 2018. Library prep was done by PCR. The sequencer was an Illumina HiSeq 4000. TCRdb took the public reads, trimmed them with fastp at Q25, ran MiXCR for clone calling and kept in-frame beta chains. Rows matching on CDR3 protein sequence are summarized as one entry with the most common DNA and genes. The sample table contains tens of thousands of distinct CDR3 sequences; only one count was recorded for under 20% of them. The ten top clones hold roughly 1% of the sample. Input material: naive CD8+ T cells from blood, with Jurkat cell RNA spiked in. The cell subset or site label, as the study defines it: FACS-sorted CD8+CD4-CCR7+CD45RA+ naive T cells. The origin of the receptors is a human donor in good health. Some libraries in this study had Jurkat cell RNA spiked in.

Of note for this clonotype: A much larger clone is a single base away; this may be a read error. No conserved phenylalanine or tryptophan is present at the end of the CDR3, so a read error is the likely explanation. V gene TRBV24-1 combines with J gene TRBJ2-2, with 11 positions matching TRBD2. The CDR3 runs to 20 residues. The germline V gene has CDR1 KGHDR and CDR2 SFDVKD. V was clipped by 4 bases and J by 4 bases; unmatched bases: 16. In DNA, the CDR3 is TGTGCCACCAGTGACCCCCACCCCCCGGGACTAGCGGTTCTCACCGGGGAGCTGTTTGTT. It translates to CATSDPHPPGLAVLTGELFV.

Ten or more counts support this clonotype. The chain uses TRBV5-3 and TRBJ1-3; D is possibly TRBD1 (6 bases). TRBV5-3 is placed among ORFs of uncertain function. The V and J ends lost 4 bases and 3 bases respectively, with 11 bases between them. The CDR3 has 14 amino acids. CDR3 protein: CARSNAGVGNTIYF. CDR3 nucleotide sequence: TGTGCCAGAAGCAATGCAGGGGTTGGAAACACCATATATTTT.

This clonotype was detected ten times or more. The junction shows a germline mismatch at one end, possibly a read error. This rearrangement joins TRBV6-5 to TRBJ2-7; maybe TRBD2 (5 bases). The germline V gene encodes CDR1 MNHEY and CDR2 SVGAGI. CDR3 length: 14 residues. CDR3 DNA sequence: TGTGCCAACAGTTGGGGAGAGGGCTCCTACGAGCAGTACTTC. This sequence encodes CANSWGEGSYEQYF.

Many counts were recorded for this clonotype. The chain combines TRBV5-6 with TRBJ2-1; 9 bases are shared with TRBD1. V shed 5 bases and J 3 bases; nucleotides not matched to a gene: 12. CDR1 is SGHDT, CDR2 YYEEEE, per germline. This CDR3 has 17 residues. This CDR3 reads CASRLNGGTGLYNEQFF. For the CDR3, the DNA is TGTGCCAGCAGACTTAACGGGGGGACAGGGCTCTACAATGAGCAGTTCTTC.

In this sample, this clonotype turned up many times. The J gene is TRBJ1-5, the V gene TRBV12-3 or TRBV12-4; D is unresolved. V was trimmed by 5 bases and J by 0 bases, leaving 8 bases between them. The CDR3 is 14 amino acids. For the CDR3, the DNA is TGTGCCAGCAGTCAGATTAATAGCAATCAGCCCCAGCATTTT. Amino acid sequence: CASSQINSNQPQHF.

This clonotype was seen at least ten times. The CDR3 region has the DNA TGCGCCAGCAGCCAAGATCTAACCAGCTCCTACGAGCAGTACTTC. This sequence encodes CASSQDLTSSYEQYF. This chain connects TRBV4-3 to TRBJ2-7; D gene ambiguous. The CDR3 length is 15 residues. V lost 0 bases, J lost 0 bases, and 9 bases lay in between. Germline V lookup: CDR1 LGHNA, CDR2 YSLEER.

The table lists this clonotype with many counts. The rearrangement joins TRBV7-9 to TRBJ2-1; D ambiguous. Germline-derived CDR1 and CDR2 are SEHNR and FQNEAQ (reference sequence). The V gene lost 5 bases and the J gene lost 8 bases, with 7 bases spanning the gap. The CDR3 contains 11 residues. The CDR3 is CASSPDHEQFF. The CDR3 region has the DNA TGTGCCAGCAGCCCGGACCATGAGCAGTTCTTC.